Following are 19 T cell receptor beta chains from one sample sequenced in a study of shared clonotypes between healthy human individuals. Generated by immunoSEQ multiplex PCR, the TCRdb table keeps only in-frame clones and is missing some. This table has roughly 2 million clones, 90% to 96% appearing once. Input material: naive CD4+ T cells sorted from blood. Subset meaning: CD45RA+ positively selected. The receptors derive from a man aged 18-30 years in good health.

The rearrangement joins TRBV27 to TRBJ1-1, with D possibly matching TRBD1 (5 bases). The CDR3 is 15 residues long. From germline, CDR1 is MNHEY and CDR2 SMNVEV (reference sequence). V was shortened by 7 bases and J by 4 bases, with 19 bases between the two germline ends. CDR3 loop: CASIQWSGGGTEAFF. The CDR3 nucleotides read TGTGCCAGCATCCAGTGGTCCGGCGGGGGCACTGAAGCTTTCTTT.

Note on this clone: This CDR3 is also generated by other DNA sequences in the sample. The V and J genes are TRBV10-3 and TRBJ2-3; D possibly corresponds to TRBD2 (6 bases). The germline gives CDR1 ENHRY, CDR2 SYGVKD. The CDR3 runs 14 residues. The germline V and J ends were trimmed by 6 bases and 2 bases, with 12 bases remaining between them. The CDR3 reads CAISGGDNTDTQYF. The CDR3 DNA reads TGTGCCATCAGCGGGGGAGATAACACAGATACGCAGTATTTT.

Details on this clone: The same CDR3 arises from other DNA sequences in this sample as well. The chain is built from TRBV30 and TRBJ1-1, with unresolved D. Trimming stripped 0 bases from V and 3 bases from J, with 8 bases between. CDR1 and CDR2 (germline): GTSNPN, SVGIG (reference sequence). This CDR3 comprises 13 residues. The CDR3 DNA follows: TGTGCCTGGAGTGTTTCCGGTGACACTGAAGCTTTCTTT. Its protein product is CAWSVSGDTEAFF.

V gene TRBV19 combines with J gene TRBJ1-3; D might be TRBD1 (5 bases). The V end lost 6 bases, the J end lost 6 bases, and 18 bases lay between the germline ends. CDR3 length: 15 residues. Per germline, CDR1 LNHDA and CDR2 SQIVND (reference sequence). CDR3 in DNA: TGTGCCAGTAGCCCCGCATGGGGCCGGATAAACACCATATATTTT. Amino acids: CASSPAWGRINTIYF.

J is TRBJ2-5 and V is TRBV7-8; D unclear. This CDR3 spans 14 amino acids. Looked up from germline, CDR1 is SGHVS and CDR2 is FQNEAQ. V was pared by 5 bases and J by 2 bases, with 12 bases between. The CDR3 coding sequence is TGTGCCAGCAGCCATCGCTTTAGTCAAGAGACCCAGTACTTC. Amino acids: CASSHRFSQETQYF.

CDR3 sequence: CASSPYGLSYEQYF. DNA for the CDR3: TGTGCCAGCAGTCCTTACGGGCTCTCCTACGAGCAGTACTTC. The rearrangement uses TRBV28 and TRBJ2-7; D gene unclear. Between the trimmed V and J ends, which lost 5 bases and 0 bases, there was a span of 11 bases. Germline CDR1 reads MDHEN; CDR2 reads SYDVKM. The CDR3 covers 14 residues.

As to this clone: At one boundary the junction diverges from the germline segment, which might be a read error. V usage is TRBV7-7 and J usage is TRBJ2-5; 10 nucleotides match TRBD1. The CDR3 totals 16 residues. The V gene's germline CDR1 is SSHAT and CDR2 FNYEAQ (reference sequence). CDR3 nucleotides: TGTGCTAGCAGCTTAGCGCGACAGGGGGCTATGGAGACCCAGTACTTC. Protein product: CASSLARQGAMETQYF.

CDR3 sequence: CASSEHSGFTGELFF. DNA for the CDR3: TGTGCCAGCTCAGAGCATAGCGGCTTCACCGGGGAGCTGTTTTTT. The chain joins TRBV18 to TRBJ2-2; D might be TRBD2 (6 bases). Germline V gene data show CDR1 as KGHSH and CDR2 as LQKENI. The CDR3 length is 15 residues. Trimming left V 5 bases short and J 4 bases short, with 14 bases between.

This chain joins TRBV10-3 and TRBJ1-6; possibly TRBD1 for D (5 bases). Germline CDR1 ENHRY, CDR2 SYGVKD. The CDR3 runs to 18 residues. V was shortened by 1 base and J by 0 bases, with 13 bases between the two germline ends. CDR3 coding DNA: TGTGCCATCAGTGAGTTACGACAGAAAAACTCCTATAATTCACCCCTCCACTTT. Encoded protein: CAISELRQKNSYNSPLHF.

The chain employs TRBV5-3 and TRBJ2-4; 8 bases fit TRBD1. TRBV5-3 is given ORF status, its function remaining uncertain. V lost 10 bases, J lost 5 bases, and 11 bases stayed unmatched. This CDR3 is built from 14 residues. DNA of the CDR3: TGTGCCTTGGGACAGGCTAATAGGGAAAACATTCAGTACTTC. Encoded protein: CALGQANRENIQYF.

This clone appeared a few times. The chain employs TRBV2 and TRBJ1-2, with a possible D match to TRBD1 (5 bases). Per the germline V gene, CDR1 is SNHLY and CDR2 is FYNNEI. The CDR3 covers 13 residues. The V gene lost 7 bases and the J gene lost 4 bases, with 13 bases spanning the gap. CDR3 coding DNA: TGTGCCAGCAATATTAAGGGGCTCTATGGCTACACCTTC. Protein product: CASNIKGLYGYTF.

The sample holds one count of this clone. CDR3 amino acids: CASSYSEGTSYEQYF. CDR3 nucleotides: TGTGCCAGCAGTTACTCAGAAGGGACTTCCTACGAGCAGTACTTC. The chain is built from TRBV6-5 and TRBJ2-7, with D tentatively TRBD2 (6 bases). Germline V gene lookup returns CDR1 MNHEY and CDR2 SVGAGI. This CDR3 has 15 residues. V was cut by 0 bases and J by 1 base, with 10 bases left in between.

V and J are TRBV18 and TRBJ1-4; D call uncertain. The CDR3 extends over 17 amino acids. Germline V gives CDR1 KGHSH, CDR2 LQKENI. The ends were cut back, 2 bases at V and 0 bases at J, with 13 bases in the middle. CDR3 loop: CASSPGLSGATNEKLFF. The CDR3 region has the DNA TGTGCCAGCTCACCAGGGCTGAGTGGTGCAACTAATGAAAAACTGTTTTTT.

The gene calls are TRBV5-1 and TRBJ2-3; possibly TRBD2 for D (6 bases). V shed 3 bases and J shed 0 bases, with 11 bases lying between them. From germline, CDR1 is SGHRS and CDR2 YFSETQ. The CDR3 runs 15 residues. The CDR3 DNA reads TGCGCCAGCAGCTGGGTAGCGGTAAGCACAGATACGCAGTATTTT. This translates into CASSWVAVSTDTQYF.

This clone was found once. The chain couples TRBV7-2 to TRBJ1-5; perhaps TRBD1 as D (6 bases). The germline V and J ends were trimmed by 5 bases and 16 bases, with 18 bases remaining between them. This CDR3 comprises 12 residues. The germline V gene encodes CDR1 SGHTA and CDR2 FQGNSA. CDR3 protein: CASSARTAFYHF. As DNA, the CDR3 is TGTGCCAGCAGCGCGCGGACAGCCTTCTACCATTTT.

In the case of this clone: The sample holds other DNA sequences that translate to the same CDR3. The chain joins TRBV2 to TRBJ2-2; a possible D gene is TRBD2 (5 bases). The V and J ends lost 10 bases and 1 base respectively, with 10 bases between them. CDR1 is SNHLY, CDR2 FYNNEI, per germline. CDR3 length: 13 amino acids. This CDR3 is CATNRENTGELFF. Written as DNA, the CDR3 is TGTGCCACGAACCGGGAGAACACCGGGGAGCTGTTTTTT.

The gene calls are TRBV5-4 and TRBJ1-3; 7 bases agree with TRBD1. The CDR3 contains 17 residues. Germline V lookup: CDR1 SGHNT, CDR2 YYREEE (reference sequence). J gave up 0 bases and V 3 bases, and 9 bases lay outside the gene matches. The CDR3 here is CASSYRQGFYSGNTIYF. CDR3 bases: TGTGCCAGCAGCTACCGACAGGGATTCTACTCTGGAAACACCATATATTTT.

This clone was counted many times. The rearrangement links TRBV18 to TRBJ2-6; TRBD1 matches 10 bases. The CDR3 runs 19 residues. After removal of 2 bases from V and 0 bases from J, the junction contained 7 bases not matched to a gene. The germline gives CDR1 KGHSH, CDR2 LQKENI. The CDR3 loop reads CASSPGLRTGGSGANVLTF. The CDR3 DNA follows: TGTGCCAGCTCACCAGGGTTAAGGACAGGGGGCTCTGGGGCCAACGTCCTGACTTTC.

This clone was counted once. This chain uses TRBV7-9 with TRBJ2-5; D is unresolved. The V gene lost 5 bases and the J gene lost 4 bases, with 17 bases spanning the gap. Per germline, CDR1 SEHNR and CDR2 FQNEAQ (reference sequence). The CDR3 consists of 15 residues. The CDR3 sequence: CASSLSRVMAETQYF. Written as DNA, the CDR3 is TGTGCCAGCAGCCTATCCCGGGTGATGGCAGAGACCCAGTACTTC. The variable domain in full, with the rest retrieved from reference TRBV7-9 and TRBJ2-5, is DTGVSQNPRHKITKRGQNVTFRCDPISEHNRLYWYRQTLGQGPEFLTYFQNEAQLEKSRLLSDRFSAERPKGSFSTLEIQRTEQGDSAMYLCASSLSRVMAETQYFGPGTRLLVL.